This TCR beta chain is from a study of cytomegalovirus exposure and HLA in healthy donors (dated by TCRdb to about 2017). With regard to the full study: According to an earlier analysis of several hundred of the donors, some 170 million T cells yielded approximately 120 million unique TCR beta sequences and about 300 Gb of sequence data. Typing coverage varied by locus: roughly 629-640 donors for A, B, C, DRB1 and DQB1; roughly 560 for DQA1; over 600 for DPA1; approximately 450 for DPB1. Roughly 5 DR-DQ haplotypes were handled as single units for association and clustering, since linkage in the cohort was strong. Donor age, sex, ethnicity and CMV serostatus were compiled together with the repertoire data. In a later analysis, previously published TCR beta repertoires from several hundred donors were re-analyzed and high-resolution HLA genotyping was added so that TCR occurrence patterns could be studied. A later genetic analysis used genome-wide SNP genotypes for about 60% of the roughly 700 donors, treating that subset as a discovery cohort. Among roughly 400 genotyped donors of the cohort, an average of around 250,000 unique TCR beta nucleotide sequences was sequenced per donor, of which roughly 18% were non-productive. To predict cytomegalovirus infection status, the study combined high-throughput TCR immunosequencing, statistical association of individual TCRs with disease status, and machine learning. In addition to the first cohort of about 650 subjects, a separate validation cohort of approximately 110 different subjects was used. In an earlier analysis of about 590 of the donors, high-throughput TCR beta sequencing was used to judge whether each TCR beta V gene segment behaved as functional or pseudogenic. The study aimed to test whether signatures of past pathogen exposure could be identified by cataloging public T cell receptors. The T cell repertoires of 666 subjects were profiled by immunosequencing and related to cytomegalovirus serostatus. Every repertoire in the discovery cohort had been generated on one and the same sequencing platform. Rather than using new phenotypic data, the later analysis identified candidate immune exposures from TCR beta sequences and from how often those sequences occurred across donors. An early release covering just under 650 HLA-typed donors comprised 250 to 350 gigabases of sequencing data and some 79 million unique TCR sequences. Class I and class II HLA loci were covered by the typing at four-digit resolution. The genetic ancestry cluster associated with self-reported Caucasian donors included 80% to 90% of the 300 to 400 genotyped donors.

The method was the immunoSEQ multiplex PCR assay. For the multiplex PCR, a mixture combining 60 forward primers for TCR Vbeta segments and 13 reverse primers for TCR Jbeta segments was used. The CDR3 region of rearranged TCR beta genes was amplified from genomic DNA with a multiplex PCR assay. The amplified TCR beta libraries were sequenced on the Illumina HiSeq System as 87-base-pair reads. Per the source publication's procedure: A later analysis tallied about 77 million unique TCR beta chains across the 666 repertoires, and approximately 11 million of those chains were shared by two or more donors. Raw reads were error-corrected and collapsed into unique sequences with a nearest-neighbor algorithm that merged closely related sequences to remove PCR and sequencing errors. CDR3 sequences were aligned to IMGT reference sequences to assign V, D and J gene segments. For a sequence to be retained, a match of at least six nucleotides to both a V gene segment and a J gene segment was required. Rearrangements were classified as productive when the CDR3 lacked stop codons and remained in frame with V and J, and all other rearrangements were classified as non-productive. CDR3 was defined by IMGT convention, running from the second conserved V-encoded cysteine to the conserved J-encoded phenylalanine. The earlier analysis of 500 to 650 of the donors excluded any sequence lacking an unambiguous match to a single V gene segment. In an earlier analysis of 500 to 750 of the donors, V segments were called functional above 56.7% productive rearrangements and were called segregating when the between-donor standard deviation exceeded 5%. A statistical classification framework was built to diagnose cytomegalovirus status from the catalog of TCR beta chain sequences. In a later analysis, TCR nucleotide sequences were compared against IMGT/GENE-DB human TR gene sequences so that V and J genes could be assigned. A later analysis assigned CDR3 sequences and most-parsimonious VDJ recombination scenarios with the TCRdist pipeline. In a later analysis, each TCR beta chain was defined by its CDR3 amino acid sequence together with its V-gene family, and reads lacking a unique V-gene family were excluded. In a later analysis, 450 to 600 highly shared, low-generation-probability nucleotide sequences were removed to address suspected cross-contamination and a sequencing artifact. A later analysis calculated a clonal expansion index for each public chain from normalized within-repertoire ranks of inferred template counts. A later analysis computed generation probabilities with a VDJ recombination model fitted to out-of-frame rearrangements, and checked the results against IGoR. Hypergeometric tests were used in a later analysis to score TCR-TCR, TCR-HLA and TCR-CMV co-occurrence, with a repertoire-size bias correction applied to the TCR pairs. False discovery rates were estimated in a later analysis by permuting HLA or CMV assignments 20 times. A later analysis grouped co-occurring TCRs with DBSCAN, adding TCRdist sequence similarity when clustering within HLA-allele-positive subsets. Co-occurrence clustering excluded repertoires with fewer than 30,000 or more than 120,000 public chains, plus five with anomalous nucleotide sharing. TCRdb stores this immuneACCESS table with in-frame sequences only. Part of the clones is absent; in the studies checked, under half of the shortfall reflects unresolved V genes, and no reason is known for the rest. V and J calls plus clone size are reproduced from that table; the DNA served to infer D and trimming. The table for this sample lists 110,000 to 150,000 clones; nearly 80% of them were counted only once. The ten most abundant clones make up about 1.7% of the sample.

Note on this clone: The specificity of this receptor is unknown. It has no much larger one-base neighbor in the sample; base qualities were not kept.

Cut back by 0 bases and 0 bases, the V and J ends lie 8 bases apart. As encoded in the germline V gene, CDR1 is SGHRS while CDR2 is YFSETQ. The CDR3 contains 15 residues, cysteine and phenylalanine counted. The sequence is cut down to CDR3 DNA, 45 bases in frame from base 1. Broad study findings and their caveats: Several of the top co-occurrence clusters appeared to be linked to parvovirus B19, influenza, CMV and Epstein-Barr virus, according to a later analysis. A later analysis found that most CMV-associated TCR beta chains appeared HLA-restricted, with HLA associations seemingly driven largely by CMV exposure. An earlier analysis of 587 of the donors showed that most TCR beta V segments appeared in productive rearrangements either about 87% or about 30% of the time, which broadly matched IMGT annotations. While some public TCRs were present in many individuals, most TCR sequences turned up only very rarely across donors. A later analysis found that HLA-associated TCR beta chains were more clonally expanded and had lower generation probabilities than equally common non-associated chains. A total of 150 or so TCR beta chains were listed by the study as associated with cytomegalovirus. In this cohort, only TCR beta chains were sequenced, and detectable features were limited by the absence of alpha or paired-chain data. When HLA alleles, especially DR and DQ, strongly co-occurred, TCR associations were difficult to assign to individual alleles. Roughly uniform sequencing depth across donors was assumed in presence/absence analyses, although this assumption may not hold. It was suggested by the authors that the approach could potentially be generalized to other disease states and immunological phenotypes. In a later genetic analysis, a missense DCLRE1C variant was associated with V-gene and J-gene trimming of TCR beta chains, and the association was replicated in an independent cohort. A cluster of highly shared sequence variants was judged likely to be a technical artifact of the sequencing pipeline. A further reported finding was that TCR beta sequences accurately predicted the HLA-A and HLA-B alleles for most subjects in the first cohort. Correlated functional status among segregating V segments might reflect linkage disequilibrium, but an unknown experimental factor could not be ruled out. Because the 87-base-pair reads could not distinguish some IMGT-functional V segments, including TRBV6-2 and TRBV6-3, those segments were excluded. Because counts were too low, about 15 rarely observed V segments, including chromosome 9 orphons, were left out of the earlier analysis of about 500 of the donors. Because HLA typing was unavailable for some donors at each locus, only the typed subset was used in association tests. Compared with the 666-donor mean, donors in an Asian-associated ancestry cluster had fewer N-insertions in productive TCRs, according to a later genetic analysis. In vitro tests confirmed that three of the cytomegalovirus-associated TCR beta chains recognize cytomegalovirus antigens. In a later analysis, 16,951 TCR beta sequences were associated with specific HLA alleles at a false discovery rate of 0.05. A later analysis found that TCR association rates varied across HLA loci, with DRB1 alleles showing the most associated TCRs and HLA-C alleles the fewest. CMV serostatus was the only immune exposure information available for the cohort. The classifier was reported to diagnose cytomegalovirus status with high specificity and sensitivity in both the original and validation cohorts.

The cohort comprised around 700 healthy bone marrow donors. All cohort members were sampled while nominally healthy, although unrecorded immune exposures were likely present. The donor tested CMV seronegative, placing the donor among the roughly 400 seronegative members of the cohort. A peripheral blood sample was collected from each donor, and TCR beta sequencing was performed on peripheral blood mononuclear cells. Genomic DNA extraction from the blood cell samples was performed with the Qiagen DNeasy Blood Extraction Kit. The sequence links TRBV5-1 to TRBJ2-3; no D gene call is confident. This TCR was recovered from a woman younger than 45 in good health and CMV-seronegative. The sequenced sample consisted of PBMCs. The DNA sequence is given as TGCGCCAGCAGCTTGGCACGGTCCAGCACAGATACGCAGTATTTT. The encoded protein is CASSLARSSTDTQYF.